This TCR beta chain was found in a study of molecular identifiers for immune sequencing clone quantification. Study results and caveats: Spiked TCR RNA from one Jurkat cell reportedly showed up when mixed among 950,000 to 1,000,000 naive cells.

MiXCR was run by TCRdb on the PCR reads, yielding one entry per CDR3 protein. Altogether approximately 670,000 distinct CDR3 sequences are present, just under 20% being singletons, with the ten largest covering about 0.9%. CDR1 and CDR2 (germline): GTSNPN, SVGIG (reference sequence). The CDR3 is 13 amino acids. V lost 0 bases and J lost 3; bases outside the gene matches: 1. This clonotype was counted ten times or more. What it recognizes is unknown. The V gene is TRBV30, the J gene TRBJ2-7; 8 nucleotides line up with TRBD2. What was sequenced was naive CD8+ T cells from blood, with Jurkat cell RNA spiked in. The subset here: FACS-sorted CD8+CD4-CCR7+CD45RA+ naive T cells. The clonotype originates from a human donor in good health. Some libraries in this study had Jurkat cell RNA spiked in. CDR3 coding DNA: TGTGCCTGGAGTGTTAGCGGGAACTACGAGCAGTACTTC. Amino acids: CAWSVSGNYEQYF.